The 17 T cell receptor beta chains below come from one sample, sequenced in a study of cytomegalovirus exposure and HLA in healthy donors (dated by TCRdb to the late 2010s). The library relied on the immunoSEQ multiplex PCR assay. A mixture of 60 forward primers for TCR Vbeta segments and 13 reverse primers for TCR Jbeta segments was used in the multiplex PCR. TCRdb took over this immuneACCESS table, retaining in-frame rearrangements with V and J assigned. Such tables are incomplete; in checked studies, under half of the missing clones stem from an unresolved V gene, and the remainder is unexplained. In this sample the table shows about 140,000 clones, roughly 80% of which occur a single time. The ten most abundant clones make up over 1% of the sample. Sequenced: PBMCs. These receptors were obtained from a female donor in good health and CMV-seronegative.

The V call is TRBV6-1, the J call TRBJ2-5; unclear D gene. Germline V gene data show CDR1 as MNHNS and CDR2 as SASEGT. The ends were cut back, 7 bases at V and 2 bases at J, with 11 bases in the middle. The CDR3 extends over 13 amino acids. The CDR3 nucleotides read TGTGCCAGCATTCCGAGCTTACAAGAGACCCAGTACTTC. This codes for CASIPSLQETQYF.

This chain joins TRBV4-1 and TRBJ2-5, with 9 bases fitting TRBD2. V shed 4 bases, J shed 0 bases, and the junction held 3 bases outside the gene matches. This CDR3 contains 15 residues. The germline gives CDR1 MGHRA, CDR2 YSYEKL. The CDR3 DNA is TGCGCCAGCAGCCCGGGACTAGCAGACCAAGAGACCCAGTACTTC. It specifies CASSPGLADQETQYF.

This chain joins TRBV18 and TRBJ2-3, with 9 bases that match TRBD2. With 2 bases clipped from V and 9 bases from J, the junction kept 12 bases outside the gene matches. This CDR3 is 16 amino acids long. CDR1 and CDR2 (germline): KGHSH, LQKENI. CDR3 sequence (DNA): TGTGCCAGCTCACCAAGGCCCCAGGCTAGCGGGATAACGCAGTATTTT. It specifies CASSPRPQASGITQYF.

V is TRBV5-8 and J is TRBJ2-7, with D uncertain. V lost 2 bases and J lost 4, with 4 bases in between. CDR1 is SGHTS, CDR2 YDEGEE, per germline. The CDR3 is 11 amino acids. This CDR3 is CASSFRYEQYF. In DNA, the CDR3 is TGTGCCAGCAGCTTTCGGTACGAGCAGTACTTC.

The chain uses TRBV7-9 and TRBJ2-5; 7 bases map to TRBD2. Germline CDR1 SEHNR, CDR2 FQNEAQ (reference sequence). The length of the CDR3 is 15 residues. V shed 6 bases and J 7 bases; nucleotides not matched to a gene: 14. The CDR3: CASSLKRDQAGTQYF. DNA of the CDR3: TGTGCCAGCAGTTTGAAGCGGGACCAGGCCGGGACCCAGTACTTC.

This clone showed up just once. The chain is built from TRBV19 and TRBJ2-5, with TRBD1 as a possible D gene (5 bases). Germline CDR1 LNHDA, CDR2 SQIVND (reference sequence). V gave up 2 bases and J gave up 4 bases, with 8 bases separating them. This CDR3 is 13 amino acids long. The CDR3 is CASSISGIETQYF. CDR3 nucleotide sequence: TGTGCCAGTAGTATATCAGGGATAGAGACCCAGTACTTC.

This chain joins TRBV10-2 and TRBJ2-3, with TRBD2 matching over 11 bases. CDR3 size: 15 residues. Germline values: CDR1 WSHSY, CDR2 SAAADI. J gave up 6 bases and V 11 bases, and 13 bases lay outside the gene matches. The CDR3 sequence: CASAALGLADDTQYF. Written as DNA, the CDR3 is TGCGCCTCGGCGGCTTTGGGACTAGCGGATGATACGCAGTATTTT.

The genes are TRBV5-8 and TRBJ2-7; the match to TRBD2 covers 7 bases. Trimming cost V 6 bases and J 3 bases; bases outside gene matches: 12. Germline V gene lookup returns CDR1 SGHTS and CDR2 YDEGEE. This CDR3 comprises 15 residues. CDR3 DNA: TGTGCCAGCACCACCCGGGGGGTTCGGAGCTACGAGCAGTACTTC. It translates to CASTTRGVRSYEQYF.

The gene calls are TRBV5-1 and TRBJ2-7; possible D gene TRBD1, 6 bases. CDR1 SGHRS and CDR2 YFSETQ come from the germline V gene. The CDR3 consists of 15 residues. Trimming took 5 bases from V and 2 from J, leaving 17 bases between them. The CDR3 reads CASSPQEQGPYEQYF. Written as DNA, the CDR3 is TGCGCCAGCAGTCCGCAGGAACAGGGACCCTACGAGCAGTACTTC.

This chain links TRBV6-5 with TRBJ2-1; possibly TRBD2 for D (6 bases). This CDR3 region has 13 residues. Germline CDR1 MNHEY, CDR2 SVGAGI. Trimming took 4 bases from V and 4 from J, leaving 8 bases between them. The CDR3 loop is CASSSLAYNEQFF. CDR3 DNA sequence: TGTGCCAGCAGTTCACTAGCTTACAATGAGCAGTTCTTC.

The rearrangement uses TRBV4-1 and TRBJ2-5; D might be TRBD1 (6 bases). The CDR3 is 16 amino acids. Trimming left V 1 base short and J 0 bases short, with 12 bases between. Germline values: CDR1 MGHRA, CDR2 YSYEKL. The CDR3, as DNA: TGCGCCAGCAGCCAAGCGCCCGACAGGAACCAAGAGACCCAGTACTTC. It yields the protein CASSQAPDRNQETQYF.

The genes are TRBV15 and TRBJ2-1, with 10 bases identical to TRBD1. J was trimmed by 0 bases and V by 1 base; bases with no gene match: 6. The germline CDR1 and CDR2 sequences are LNHNV and YYDKDF (reference sequence). The CDR3 is made up of 18 amino acids. The CDR3 reads CATSRGRTGGSSYNEQFF. The CDR3 bases are TGTGCCACCAGCAGAGGGAGGACAGGGGGTAGCTCCTACAATGAGCAGTTCTTC.

The CDR3 loop is CASSDHPGTEAFF. The DNA for the CDR3 is TGTGCCAGCAGTGATCATCCGGGCACTGAAGCTTTCTTT. V usage is TRBV6-1 and J usage is TRBJ1-1; D gene uncertain. Germline V CDR1 and CDR2: MNHNS, SASEGT. The CDR3 loop spans 13 amino acids. V lost 3 bases to trimming and J lost 4 bases, with 9 bases between them.

The chain joins TRBV10-1 to TRBJ2-7; 9 bases map to TRBD1. Germline CDR1 reads WNHNN; CDR2 reads SYGVQD (reference sequence). CDR3 size: 13 residues. Trimming removed 7 bases from V and 5 bases from J; junction bases left unmatched: 6. The CDR3: CASTPGQGHEQYF. As DNA, the CDR3 is TGCGCCAGCACCCCGGGACAGGGACACGAGCAGTACTTC.

The genes are TRBV4-1 and TRBJ2-1, with 9 bases that match TRBD2. The CDR3 is 16 residues long. CDR1 is MGHRA and CDR2 is YSYEKL in the germline V gene. The V gene end was trimmed by 0 bases and the J gene end by 6 bases; junction bases not matched to a gene: 6. The CDR3 DNA is TGCGCCAGCAGCCAAGAGGGTAGCGGGAGAACCAATGAGCAGTTCTTC. It yields the protein CASSQEGSGRTNEQFF.

The CDR3 region has the DNA TGTGCCAGCAGCCCAAGGACTAGCGGGAGAGAGGATACGCAGTATTTT. This codes for CASSPRTSGREDTQYF. The rearrangement uses TRBV7-9 and TRBJ2-3, with TRBD2 matching 13 bases. Unmatched junction bases numbered 8, after V lost 5 bases and J lost 6 bases. Germline V gives CDR1 SEHNR, CDR2 FQNEAQ (reference sequence). This CDR3 is built from 16 residues.

Only a few counts were recorded for this clone. The chain uses TRBV6-1 and TRBJ1-1, with TRBD1 as a possible D gene (6 bases). The CDR3 consists of 15 residues. Trimming left V 8 bases short and J 0 bases short, with 16 bases between. Germline V gene sequence: CDR1 MNHNS, CDR2 SASEGT. The CDR3 region is CASFALQGLNTEAFF. The DNA for the CDR3 is TGTGCCAGCTTTGCTTTGCAGGGGCTGAACACTGAAGCTTTCTTT.